These 7 T cell receptor beta chains share one sample of origin, sequenced in a study of cytomegalovirus exposure and HLA in healthy donors. The table came from immunoSEQ multiplex PCR; TCRdb's copy has only in-frame clones and leaves some out. This table holds over 100,000 clones, around 92% found once. Material for sequencing was PBMCs. The receptors were sampled from a young man in good health and CMV-seronegative.

The V call is TRBV6-5, the J call TRBJ2-7; TRBD2 might be the D (6 bases). This CDR3 comprises 16 residues. CDR1 MNHEY and CDR2 SVGAGI come from the germline V gene. Trimming took 0 bases from V and 2 from J, leaving 14 bases between them. The CDR3 DNA reads as TGTGCCAGCAGTTACTCGCGGGACGTGATAGCCTACGAGCAGTACTTC. Its protein product is CASSYSRDVIAYEQYF.

In DNA, the CDR3 is TGTGCCAGCTCCACATGGTACGACACCGGGGAGCTGTTTTTT. It codes for CASSTWYDTGELFF. The chain couples TRBV6-5 to TRBJ2-2; D gene ambiguous. V gave up 8 bases and J gave up 3 bases, with 13 bases separating them. Germline lookup yields CDR1 MNHEY and CDR2 SVGAGI. This CDR3 contains 14 residues.

The V gene is TRBV7-8, the J gene TRBJ1-5, with D hard to call. The V and J ends lost 4 bases and 0 bases respectively, with 16 bases between them. CDR1 is SGHVS, CDR2 FQNEAQ, per germline. This CDR3 comprises 17 residues. The CDR3 DNA follows: TGTGCCAGCAGCTCCTCCCAGACAATGGATAGCAATCAGCCCCAGCATTTT. Protein: CASSSSQTMDSNQPQHF. The variable domain in full, completed from reference TRBV7-8 and TRBJ1-5, reads GAGVSQSPRYKVAKRGQDVALRCDPISGHVSLFWYQQALGQGPEFLTYFQNEAQLDKSGLPSDRFFAERPEGSVSTLKIQRTQQEDSAVYLCASSSSQTMDSNQPQHFGDGTRLSIL.

This rearrangement joins TRBV29-1 to TRBJ1-3, with 10 positions matching TRBD1. V was clipped by 6 bases and J by 1 base; unmatched bases: 3. Germline CDR1 SQVTM, CDR2 ANQGSEA. This CDR3 has 14 amino acids. The CDR3 loop is CSVRTGGSGNTIYF. The CDR3 DNA reads as TGCAGCGTGCGGACAGGGGGGTCTGGAAACACCATATATTTT.

V gene TRBV2 combines with J gene TRBJ2-5, with TRBD1 matching 7 bases. This CDR3 region has 14 residues. The germline gives CDR1 SNHLY, CDR2 FYNNEI. The V and J ends lost 5 bases and 1 base, in that order; junction bases with no gene match: 4. CDR3 nucleotides: TGTGCCAGCAGTCGGGACAGACTCCAAGAGACCCAGTACTTC. The encoded protein is CASSRDRLQETQYF.

The chain couples TRBV5-1 to TRBJ2-7; tentatively, D is TRBD1 (5 bases). The length of the CDR3 is 13 residues. The V end was cut by 2 bases, the J end by 2 bases, with 8 bases between. The germline CDR1 and CDR2 sequences are SGHRS and YFSETQ. CDR3 protein: CASSFQGTYEQYF. CDR3 nucleotide sequence: TGCGCCAGCAGCTTCCAGGGAACCTACGAGCAGTACTTC.

The chain combines TRBV6-5 with TRBJ2-5; D is uncertain. Germline lookup yields CDR1 MNHEY and CDR2 SVGAGI. This CDR3 comprises 14 residues. Between the trimmed V and J ends, which lost 7 bases and 4 bases, there was a span of 16 bases. CDR3 in amino acids: CASTRPGSVETQYF. CDR3 coding DNA: TGTGCCAGCACTCGCCCCGGCAGCGTAGAGACCCAGTACTTC.